The clone carrying this TCR beta chain was seen a handful of times. The data are from a study of cytomegalovirus exposure and HLA in healthy donors. The germline V gene has CDR1 SGDLS and CDR2 YYNGEE. Trimming left V 1 base short and J 6 bases short, with 16 bases between. The CDR3 has 15 residues. PCR amplification relied on 60 Vbeta primers (plus 13 Jbeta primers). Measured with immunoSEQ multiplex PCR; TCRdb has only the in-frame clones, and not every one. The sample yields 120,000 or so clones, about three quarters seen once. Sequences were obtained from PBMCs. This chain uses TRBV9 with TRBJ1-1; D uncertain. The source is a woman in her sixties in good health and CMV-seropositive. The CDR3 DNA reads TGTGCCAGCAGCGTAACCCCTGGCCGAACCGCTGAAGCTTTCTTT. It yields the protein CASSVTPGRTAEAFF.